The rows below give T cell receptor beta chains drawn from one sample of a study of blood T cell repertoires in COVID-19. The table came from immunoSEQ multiplex PCR; TCRdb's copy has only in-frame clones and leaves some out. The sample consists of some 120,000 clones, about 89% of them appearing once. The sequenced material came from peripheral blood. These receptors came from a woman aged 55-69 years with acute or convalescent COVID-19. CDR3s include the opening cysteine and the closing phenylalanine or tryptophan. D genes are given only for firm matches. The size field is filled for only some rows; it gives once, few, many or a size class.

>.|.|TRBJ2-5|TRBV18
TGTGCCAGCTCACCGCGCCTTCAAGAGACCCAGTACTTC
CASSPRLQETQYF
>TRBD2|.|TRBJ2-6|TRBV27
TGTGCCAGCAACCCGACTAGCGGGAGGGCCATGCTTGGGGCCAACGTCCTGACTTTC
CASNPTSGRAMLGANVLTF
>TRBD1|.|TRBJ1-5|TRBV7-8
TGTGCCAGCAGCTTGTTCGGGACAGGCCTTAATCAGCCCCAGCATTTT
CASSLFGTGLNQPQHF
>TRBD1|.|TRBJ2-7|TRBV27
TGTGCCAGCAGTTTATCCTTTCGGACAGGGGGCGGATACGAGCAGTACTTC
CASSLSFRTGGGYEQYF
>TRBD1|.|TRBJ1-5|TRBV2
TGTGCCAGCCAGACAGGGTATAGCAATCAGCCCCAGCATTTT
CASQTGYSNQPQHF
>.|.|TRBJ1-6|TRBV6-5
TGTGCCAGCAGTTACGGGGCAGCTAATTCACCCCTCCACTTT
CASSYGAANSPLHF
>TRBD2|.|TRBJ2-3|TRBV15
TGTGCCACCAGCAGAGGGGGAGGGACAGATACGCAGTATTTT
CATSRGGGTDTQYF
>TRBD1|.|TRBJ2-7|TRBV2
TGTGCCAGCAGTGAGGGACAGGGGATCTCCTACGAGCAGTACTTC
CASSEGQGISYEQYF
>TRBD1|once|TRBJ2-1|TRBV10-3
TGTGCCATCAGTGACGGACAGGGTAAAGATGAGCAGTTCTTC
CAISDGQGKDEQFF
>TRBD2|once|TRBJ2-1|TRBV12-3/TRBV12-4
TGTGCCAGCACTAGCGGGACTGAGCAGTTCTTC
CASTSGTEQFF
>.|once|TRBJ2-5|TRBV30
TGTGCCTGGAGTAGTCTCTTGCAAGGAGTTGTGACCCAGTACTTC
CAWSSLLQGVVTQYF
>.|.|TRBJ1-3|TRBV7-2
TGTGCCAGCAGCTCCCCGCCAACAGGCGTCGGAAACACCATATATTTT
CASSSPPTGVGNTIYF
>.|once|TRBJ2-3|TRBV2
TGTGCCAGCAGTATCTCGGGCCTTCGAGCGGGAGATACGCAGTATTTT
CASSISGLRAGDTQYF
>TRBD2|.|TRBJ2-5|TRBV29-1
TGCAGCGGGGGACTACAAGAGACCCAGTACTTC
CSGGLQETQYF
>TRBD2|.|TRBJ2-1|TRBV2
TGTGCCAGCAGTGAACGTGGGCTAGCGGGAAAGGTTGAGCAGTTCTTC
CASSERGLAGKVEQFF
>.|.|TRBJ2-5|TRBV6-5
TGTGCCAGCACGGCGGCGTACCAAGAGACCCAGTACTTC
CASTAAYQETQYF
>TRBD1|.|TRBJ1-5|TRBV19
TGTGCCAGTAGTACCCTAAACTGGGACAGGGTAAGCAATCAGCCCCAGCATTTT
CASSTLNWDRVSNQPQHF
>.|few|TRBJ1-6|TRBV27
TGTGCCAGCAGTTTAGGCAGGATTTCACCCCTCCACTTT
CASSLGRISPLHF
>TRBD1|.|TRBJ1-1|TRBV18
TGTGCCAGCTCCCCCCAGGGGGATTTAAAGGCTTTCTTT
CASSPQGDLKAFF
>.|.|TRBJ1-5|TRBV7-9
TGTGCCAGCAGCTTAGGTCGGGCAGGGCATCAGCCCCAGCATTTT
CASSLGRAGHQPQHF
>TRBD2|few|TRBJ2-5|TRBV27
TGTGCCAGCAGTTTTTTTGGACTAGCGGGAGCTCGGTACCAAGAGACCCAGTACTTC
CASSFFGLAGARYQETQYF
>TRBD1|.|TRBJ1-4|TRBV10-3
TGTGCCACCTTTTCCGGGACAGGGGGGATTGGGGAAAAACTGTTTTTT
CATFSGTGGIGEKLFF
>TRBD2|.|TRBJ2-1|TRBV10-3
TGTGCCATCAGTGAGACCAGACTAGCGGGTACTGAGCAGTTCTTC
CAISETRLAGTEQFF
>TRBD1|.|TRBJ2-4|TRBV6-4
TGTGCCAGCAATGTGGACAGGCTAGCCAAAAACATTCAGTACTTC
CASNVDRLAKNIQYF
>.|.|TRBJ2-6|TRBV19
TGTGCCAGTAGTATAAACTTTCCTGGGGCCAACGTCCTGACTTTC
CASSINFPGANVLTF
>.|few|TRBJ2-7|TRBV28
TGTGCCAGCCGACAGGCCTCCTACGAGCAGTACTTC
CASRQASYEQYF
>.|.|TRBJ1-1|TRBV5-1
TGCGCCAGCAAGGAGGGGAACACTGAAGCTTTCTTT
CASKEGNTEAFF
>TRBD2|.|TRBJ2-5|TRBV2
TGTGCCAGCAGAGATACTAGCGGGGGGATGGCCCAGTACTTC
CASRDTSGGMAQYF
>.|once|TRBJ2-7|TRBV28
TGTGCCAGCAGTCTGGGCCGGGGGTACGAGCAGTACTTC
CASSLGRGYEQYF
>TRBD1|.|TRBJ2-7|TRBV2
TGTGCCAGCAGTATACAGGGGGGTCACGAGCAGTACTTC
CASSIQGGHEQYF
>.|.|TRBJ1-2|TRBV28
TGTGCCAGCAGCCCAAGCTACAGGGCCGGTGGCTACACCTTC
CASSPSYRAGGYTF
>TRBD2|.|TRBJ2-1|TRBV3-1/TRBV3-2
TGTGCCAGCAGCCAAGATCGCGGGAGTATAAGTGAGCAGTTCTTC
CASSQDRGSISEQFF
>TRBD2|.|TRBJ2-5|TRBV30
TGTGCCAGCGCAGGACTAGCGGGAGTGGGGACCCAGTACTTC
CASAGLAGVGTQYF
>TRBD1|.|TRBJ1-2|TRBV3-1/TRBV3-2
TGTGCCAGCAGCCAAGAAGGGACAGGAGGCTATGGCTACACCTTC
CASSQEGTGGYGYTF
>TRBD1|.|TRBJ2-1|TRBV5-1
TGCGCCAGCAGCCCGGGACAGGTCTCCTACAATGAGCAGTTCTTC
CASSPGQVSYNEQFF
>.|few|TRBJ2-7|TRBV7-3
TGTGCCAGCAGCTTATATGGGCGGGGACAGTACGAGCAGTACTTC
CASSLYGRGQYEQYF
>.|.|TRBJ2-1|TRBV19
TGTGCCAGTAGTACAGGGAACCTCAACAATGAGCAGTTCTTC
CASSTGNLNNEQFF
>TRBD2|.|TRBJ2-7|TRBV7-2
TGTGCCAGCAGCTTAGGCCGTCTAGCGGGAGACTACGAGCAGTACTTC
CASSLGRLAGDYEQYF
>TRBD2|.|TRBJ2-3|TRBV7-8
TGTGCCAGCAGCTTAAGGCGGGAGGGGTCAGATACGCAGTATTTT
CASSLRREGSDTQYF
>TRBD1|.|TRBJ1-1|TRBV5-5
TGTGCCAGCAGCGCCCGGGACAGATTAAACACTGAAGCTTTCTTT
CASSARDRLNTEAFF
>TRBD1|.|TRBJ2-4|TRBV6-5
TGTGCCAGCAGTTTCTCGGGGACAGGGATCCAAAACATTCAGTACTTC
CASSFSGTGIQNIQYF
>.|.|TRBJ1-1|TRBV7-2
TGTGCCAGCAGCTTAGGAAATGGGAGGGATGAAGCTTTCTTT
CASSLGNGRDEAFF
>TRBD2|.|TRBJ2-3|TRBV24-1
TGTGCCACCAGTGGCCTAGCGGGCGATACGCAGTATTTT
CATSGLAGDTQYF